The 3 T cell receptor beta chains in this list originate from one sample, sequenced in a study of blood T cell repertoires in COVID-19. Assay: immunoSEQ multiplex PCR; the TCRdb copy retains only in-frame clones and omits some. The data show roughly 68,000 clones, about nine tenths seen once. Sequenced: peripheral blood. Receptors originate from a man aged 50-59 years with COVID-19, enrolled during active disease.

V and J are TRBV19 and TRBJ1-2, with 9 positions matching TRBD1. The germline V gene encodes CDR1 LNHDA and CDR2 SQIVND (reference sequence). The CDR3 runs to 15 residues. V shed 3 bases, J shed 8 bases, and the junction held 10 bases outside the gene matches. CDR3 loop: CASSIPDRGSNGYTF. The CDR3 region has the DNA TGTGCCAGTAGTATCCCGGACAGGGGTTCGAACGGCTACACCTTC.

This chain connects TRBV6-2 or TRBV6-3 to TRBJ1-2; tentative D call: TRBD1 (6 bases). V was shortened by 2 bases and J by 2 bases, with 15 bases between the two germline ends. CDR1 and CDR2 from the germline V gene are MNHEY and SVGEGT. CDR3 length equals 16 residues. The CDR3 region is CASSYPPGGGNYGYTF. DNA for the CDR3: TGTGCCAGCAGTTACCCGCCTGGGGGCGGGAACTATGGCTACACCTTC.

The gene calls are TRBV24-1 and TRBJ2-1; 8 nucleotides match TRBD2. With 5 bases clipped from V and 12 bases from J, the junction kept 20 bases outside the gene matches. Germline CDR1 KGHDR, CDR2 SFDVKD. The CDR3 consists of 17 residues. DNA for the CDR3: TGTGCCACCAGTGTGGCGGGAGGCGGGAGACCTGGTGTCGGGCAGTTCTTC. Residues: CATSVAGGGRPGVGQFF.